Listed here is a single T cell receptor beta chain. Time point meaning: peak reinfection, 3 to 8 weeks after reinfection detection. The sorted cells went straight to TCR sequencing with no prior in vitro expansion. Total naive CD8 T cells were sorted as viable CD3+ CD8+ CD45RO- cells from a couple of donors. The data belong to a study of memory CD8 T cells in hepatitis C reinfection. At the level of the study: HCV reinfection: RNA-positive following two negative tests at least 60 days apart.

Using immunoSEQ multiplex PCR, the repertoire was profiled, and TCRdb retains in-frame clones only, with some absent. The table records roughly 43,000 clones, around 87% of them present only once. The CDR3 sequence is 16 residues long. Germline-derived CDR1 and CDR2 are ENHRY and SYGVKD. V shed 6 bases and J shed 1 base, with 15 bases lying between them. The chain couples TRBV10-3 to TRBJ2-2; a weak D match, TRBD2 (6 bases). The clonotype originates from a young man with hepatitis C virus infection. Sequencing was performed on naive CD8+ T cells sorted from blood. The CDR3 coding sequence is TGTGCCATCAGCCCCCGGGAGCGCCAGAACACCGGGGAGCTGTTTTTT. This gives the protein CAISPRERQNTGELFF.